This T cell receptor (beta chain) was identified during a study of T cells and copy number aberrations in small-cell lung cancer. Study findings and constraints: Adjacent lung showed higher T-cell richness and clonality than tumors; density difference nonsignificant. The study's sample size was small, so findings need validation. All specimens were formalin-fixed paraffin-embedded tissue, prone to sequencing artifacts.

V lost 5 bases and J lost 5, with 7 bases in between. The CDR3 contains 12 residues. Per the germline V gene, CDR1 is MNHEY and CDR2 is SMNVEV (reference sequence). Some clones are missing from TCRdb's copy, which holds only in-frame ones; the method was immunoSEQ multiplex PCR. The table lists 6,000 to 7,500 clones, 80% to 90% of them singletons, with around 4.5% in the top ten. As regards this clone: Its matching antigen is unknown. Additional DNA sequences in this sample encode the identical CDR3.

Sequenced: normal tissue next to the tumor. The sequence derives from a woman aged 50 to 60 with small cell lung cancer. V usage is TRBV27 and J usage is TRBJ2-1; no firm D call. The CDR3 sequence: CASSKINNEQFF. The DNA for the CDR3 is TGTGCCAGCAGTAAAATAAACAATGAGCAGTTCTTC.